The 5 T cell receptor beta chains in this list originate from one sample, sequenced in a study of T cells in Graves' hyperthyroidism and ophthalmopathy. The TCR beta CDR3 regions underwent amplification using RNA transcripts as the source. Initially, a first-round RT-PCR of the TCR CDR3 employed the HTBI primer set. TCRdb used MiXCR to reprocess the multiplex PCR reads, holding one entry per CDR3 protein. The data show approximately 330,000 distinct CDR3 sequences, 15% to 20% seen once. Sequenced material: blood. The receptors were sampled from a woman in her forties or fifties with Graves' hyperthyroidism.

The chain employs TRBV20-1 and TRBJ1-4; 7 bases line up with TRBD1. CDR1 and CDR2 (germline): DFQATT, SNEGSKA (reference sequence). V shed 0 bases and J 5 bases; nucleotides not matched to a gene: 0. The CDR3 sequence is 13 residues long. CDR3 DNA sequence: TGCAGTGCTAGAGAGACAGGGAATGAAAAACTGTTTTTT. Its translation: CSARETGNEKLFF.

Many counts were recorded for this clonotype. This rearrangement joins TRBV28 to TRBJ2-5; 7 bases fit TRBD1. From germline, CDR1 is MDHEN and CDR2 SYDVKM. The CDR3 extends over 14 amino acids. With V trimmed by 5 bases and J by 5 bases, 8 bases remained unmatched. The CDR3 reads CASSTTGFSETQYF. CDR3 in DNA: TGTGCCAGCAGTACGACAGGGTTTAGTGAGACCCAGTACTTC.

This clonotype was observed at least ten times. V gene TRBV6-1 combines with J gene TRBJ1-1; D is undetermined. This CDR3 has 12 amino acids. Trimming left V 7 bases short and J 1 base short, with 7 bases between. CDR1 is MNHNS, CDR2 SASEGT, per germline. CDR3 region: CASTPANTEAFF. For the CDR3, the DNA is TGTGCCAGCACGCCAGCGAACACTGAAGCTTTCTTT.

The chain carries TRBV27 and TRBJ2-3, with D maybe TRBD2 (6 bases). CDR1 is MNHEY and CDR2 is SMNVEV in the germline V gene (reference sequence). CDR3 length: 16 residues. The ends were cut back, 6 bases at V and 2 bases at J, with 18 bases in the middle. The CDR3, as DNA: TGTGCCAGCAGCTTCAGCGGGCCAGATTACACAGATACGCAGTATTTT. Protein sequence: CASSFSGPDYTDTQYF.

The table lists this clonotype with a few counts. CDR3 nucleotide sequence: TGTGCCAGCAGCCCGTCCCCCATGAACACTGAAGCTTTCTTT. Its translation: CASSPSPMNTEAFF. This rearrangement joins TRBV7-9 to TRBJ1-1; D gene uncertain. V lost 5 bases, J lost 0 bases, and 10 bases lay in between. This CDR3 is built from 14 residues. Germline V lookup: CDR1 SEHNR, CDR2 FQNEAQ (reference sequence).